These 7 T cell receptor beta chains were sequenced from one sample in a study of blood T cell repertoires in COVID-19. TCRdb's table, derived via immunoSEQ multiplex PCR, lists solely in-frame clones and lacks some. In the table there are some 300,000 clones, roughly 91% of which are singletons. Sequences were obtained from PBMCs or T cells enriched from blood (not recorded which). The source of these receptors is a woman in her twenties or thirties who had recovered from COVID-19.

This sequence joins TRBV7-2 and TRBJ1-6; possible D gene TRBD1, 5 bases. Germline assignment: CDR1 SGHTA and CDR2 FQGNSA. The CDR3 sequence is 19 residues long. Trimming left V 3 bases short and J 0 bases short, with 18 bases between. The CDR3 spells CASSFSGAEMSSYNSPLHF. The CDR3 DNA follows: TGTGCCAGCAGCTTTAGTGGGGCGGAGATGAGCTCCTATAATTCACCCCTCCACTTT.

The V and J genes are TRBV3-1 (or the pseudogene TRBV3-2) and TRBJ2-3; D gene ambiguous. Deletions cut 4 bases from V and 0 bases from J, with 14 bases between. This CDR3 region has 16 residues. The germline gives CDR1 LGHDT, CDR2 YNNKEL (reference sequence). CDR3 amino acids: CASSRITDASTDTQYF. The DNA for the CDR3 is TGTGCCAGCAGCCGGATAACAGACGCTAGCACAGATACGCAGTATTTT.

The rearrangement links TRBV6-1 to TRBJ1-6; D remains ambiguous. Germline V CDR1 and CDR2: MNHNS, SASEGT. Trimming stripped 4 bases from V and 1 base from J, with 11 bases between. The length of the CDR3 is 16 residues. The CDR3 DNA follows: TGTGCCAGCAGTGCGAGGGAGGGATCCTATAATTCACCCCTCCACTTT. Translation gives CASSAREGSYNSPLHF.

The J gene is TRBJ1-1, the V gene TRBV7-9; D gene unclear. The CDR3 runs 15 residues. Deletions cut 0 bases from V and 4 bases from J, with 12 bases between. Per the germline V gene, CDR1 is SEHNR and CDR2 is FQNEAQ (reference sequence). CDR3 bases: TGTGCCAGCAGCTTAGCAGTTTCGCTTAGCACTGAAGCTTTCTTT. Translating it yields CASSLAVSLSTEAFF.

This sequence joins TRBV5-1 and TRBJ2-5, with D possibly being TRBD2 (5 bases). This CDR3 has 13 residues. Between the trimmed V and J ends, which lost 5 bases and 3 bases, there was a span of 11 bases. Germline V gene sequence: CDR1 SGHRS, CDR2 YFSETQ. The CDR3 region has the DNA TGCGCCAGCAGGAGGGCCGGAAAAGAGACCCAGTACTTC. This codes for CASRRAGKETQYF.

The chain links TRBV6-5 to TRBJ2-7, with D perhaps TRBD1 (7 bases). The germline V and J ends were trimmed by 2 bases and 7 bases, with 18 bases remaining between them. The CDR3 sequence is 15 residues long. Germline V gene lookup returns CDR1 MNHEY and CDR2 SVGAGI. CDR3 DNA: TGTGCCAGCAGTTACGATCGCGGAGGGGGCAGGGAGCAGTACTTC. Translated: CASSYDRGGGREQYF.

The rearrangement joins TRBV7-2 to TRBJ2-7; 7 nucleotides agree with TRBD2. The ends lost 0 bases at V and 0 bases at J; junction bases unmatched: 2. This CDR3 has 15 amino acids. Germline CDR1 and CDR2: SGHTA and FQGNSA. The CDR3 DNA follows: TGTGCCAGCAGCTTAGCCGGGGGGAGCTCCTACGAGCAGTACTTC. Protein sequence: CASSLAGGSSYEQYF.